This is a list of T cell receptor beta chains from one sample in a study of blood T cell repertoires in COVID-19. The protocol was immunoSEQ multiplex PCR, while the TCRdb copy is restricted to in-frame clones and leaves out a portion. This table holds fewer than 90,000 clones, about 91% found once. Sequencing input: peripheral blood. The receptors were sampled from a man aged 60-69 years with acute or convalescent COVID-19. The CDR3 runs from the conserved cysteine through the conserved F or W. A D gene is named only where the DNA matches it firmly. Clone size is given for some rows only: seen once, a few or many times, or a class if the clone is expanded.

j_gene,v_gene,d_gene,abundance,CDR3nt,CDR3aa
TRBJ2-6,TRBV6-5,NA,NA,TGTGCCACCATACAGGGCACGTGGGCCAACGTCCTGACTTTC,CATIQGTWANVLTF
TRBJ2-5,TRBV3-1/TRBV3-2,TRBD1,NA,TGTGCCAGCAGCCAAGATTACAGGGGGCTTGAGACCCAGTACTTC,CASSQDYRGLETQYF
TRBJ2-7,TRBV6-2/TRBV6-3,TRBD2,NA,TGTGCCAGCAGTTCATATGGTCTGGGACTAGCCGTATACGAGCAGTACTTC,CASSSYGLGLAVYEQYF
TRBJ2-7,TRBV7-9,NA,NA,TGTGCCAGCAGCCTGGGGGCAGGGGAAACCTACGAGCAGTACTTC,CASSLGAGETYEQYF
TRBJ1-2,TRBV30,NA,once,TGTGCCTCCCTGACACGAGCTAACTATGGCTACACCTTC,CASLTRANYGYTF
TRBJ2-7,TRBV6-5,NA,few,TGTGCCAGCGGAAAGCGGGCAACTTACGAGCAGTACTTC,CASGKRATYEQYF
TRBJ1-1,TRBV10-2,NA,once,TGCGCCAGCAGTGAGTCTACTACTGAAGCTTTCTTT,CASSESTTEAFF
TRBJ1-1,TRBV9,NA,NA,TGTGCCAGCAGCTCTTCAGGGAACACTGAAGCTTTCTTT,CASSSSGNTEAFF
TRBJ1-2,TRBV9,NA,NA,TGTGCCAGCAGCCCGGGGGTCGCCACGGGAGGCTACACCTTC,CASSPGVATGGYTF
TRBJ1-6,TRBV6-1,TRBD1,NA,TGTGCCAGCAGTTCGGAAACCGGGACAGGGTCACCCCTCCACTTT,CASSSETGTGSPLHF
TRBJ2-2,TRBV10-1,NA,NA,TGCGCCAGCAGTGGCGGGGGCCCGAACACCGGGGAGCTGTTTTTT,CASSGGGPNTGELFF
TRBJ1-5,TRBV24-1,TRBD1,few,TGTGCCACCAGTGATTCCACAGGGGGCAATCAGCCCCAGCATTTT,CATSDSTGGNQPQHF
TRBJ1-4,TRBV3-1/TRBV3-2,NA,few,TGTGCCAGCAGCCCACAGGCAACTAATGAAAAACTGTTTTTT,CASSPQATNEKLFF
TRBJ1-1,TRBV10-3,NA,NA,TGTGCCATCAGTCTCAGGGAGGACACTGAAGCTTTCTTT,CAISLREDTEAFF